The clone carrying this TCR beta chain was found a few times. What it recognizes is unknown. This entry is derived from a study of T cells after yellow fever vaccination. This CDR3 is built from 15 residues. Germline assignment: CDR1 SEHNR and CDR2 FQNEAQ (reference sequence). Trimming removed 0 bases from V and 5 bases from J, with 13 bases in between. Study results and caveats: Re-detected after boosting: most primary clones, around 97% of CD4 and 88% of CD8.

Each CDR3 protein gets one entry after TCRdb re-called the 5' RACE reads with MiXCR. The sample has hundreds of thousands of distinct CDR3 sequences, 13% seen once. V usage is TRBV7-9 and J usage is TRBJ2-5; possible D gene TRBD1, 6 bases. The material sequenced was PBMCs, taken on the day of the yellow fever booster vaccination. The receptor was isolated from a man between 25 and 39 years old who received the YFV17D yellow fever vaccine. As DNA, the CDR3 is TGTGCCAGCAGCTTAGCGAGCGCAGGGGATGAGACCCAGTACTTC. It yields the protein CASSLASAGDETQYF.